Listed here is a single TCR beta chain. Its specific antigen is unknown. Per-base qualities were not stored, and no clone one base away is much larger. This record belongs to a study of blood T cell repertoires in COVID-19 (dated by TCRdb to between 2020 and 2021). With regard to the full study: The collaborator samples originated in the United States, Italy and Spain and spanned the acute and convalescent phases of COVID-19. The prospective study material was composed of cDNA or gDNA derived from T cells, B-cell-depleted T cells, or PBMCs. Deeply sampled blood TCRbeta repertoires from subjects exposed to, actively infected with, or recovered from COVID-19 were included in the dataset. A freely available public database, intended as a resource for researchers studying the immune response to SARS-CoV-2, is where the repertoires were released. The samples were drawn from two sources: the first 160 participants of the ongoing ImmuneRACE study, and about 1,300 subjects contributed by 6 global collaborators. Sample metadata almost always included a de-identified subject ID, COVID-19 status, age in years and sex. Where available, HLA class I and class II types were obtained from metadata supplied by the sample provider rather than from assay-based typing.

The study at large found these results: The quantity of clinical and demographic metadata differed by source and by participant and was supplied without curation.

TCRbeta CDR3 regions were amplified from genomic DNA using the immunoSEQ Assay, a bias-controlled multiplex PCR. The study's own analysis went as follows. The number of nucleated cells in each sample was estimated from the amplification of reference gene primers within the assay. To quantify the absolute abundance of each unique TCRbeta CDR3 rearrangement, sequence reads were collapsed and filtered. For each sample, productive Simpson clonality was calculated as the square root of Simpson's diversity index over productive rearrangements. The source is immuneACCESS, and TCRdb retained only in-frame sequences with V and J called. Part of the clones is not carried over; for the studies checked, unresolved V genes explain less than half of this, and the remainder is unexplained. From that table come the V and J calls and clone size; the DNA was used to work out D and trimming. The sample table shows roughly 140,000 clones, and more than 75% are seen once. The ten largest account for 10% to 12% of the sample.

V ends up 5 bases short and J 5 bases short, with an unmatched junction base count of 11. The CDR3 contains 15 residues, cysteine and phenylalanine counted. The entry retains the CDR3 DNA only, 45 bases that are in frame from base 1. According to the germline V gene, CDR1 reads MNHEY and CDR2 reads SVGAGI. Enrolling through a virtual design, the prospective study's participants ranged in age from roughly 18 to 90 years and lived across 24 United States geographic areas. Cohort assignment in the prospective study relied on participant-reported clinical history from a screening survey and a study questionnaire. For ImmuneRACE Cohort 3, a participant was defined as recovered based on two consecutive negative NP/OP PCR tests, clearance by a healthcare professional, or resolution of symptoms. Mobile phlebotomists in the prospective study collected whole blood, serum and a nasopharyngeal or oropharyngeal swab from every participant. Participants in the prospective study had the option to provide additional blood draws and questionnaires over an approximately 2-month period. Before DNA extraction, prospective study blood samples were shipped either frozen or at room temperature.

The rearranged chain carries TRBV6-5 and TRBJ1-2; 7 middle bases align to TRBD1. The sequence was obtained from a man between 60 and 70 years old who had recovered from COVID-19. Sequenced sample: PBMCs or T cells enriched from blood (not recorded which). The DNA sequence is TGTGCCAGCAGTCCGAGAGGGGGCGGGTTGTATGGCTACACCTTC. Its product reads: CASSPRGGGLYGYTF.